This T cell receptor (beta chain) stems from a study of blood T cells in healthy people across ages. Overall study findings and caveats: Estimates drawn from one million T cells were deemed to understate diversity.

V gave up 5 bases and J gave up 4 bases, with 17 bases separating them. The CDR3 runs 15 residues. The germline V gene has CDR1 DFQATT and CDR2 SNEGSKA (reference sequence). A remark on this clonotype: Its specificity is not known.

Then a second PCR, running roughly 6 to 12 cycles, was carried out with a sample-barcoded 5' primer and a J-beta primer mix. Each cDNA molecule was tagged by a template-switch adaptor that had 12 random nucleotides. TCRdb re-analysed the 5' RACE reads in MiXCR, keeping a single row per CDR3 protein. The data contain more than 700,000 distinct CDR3 sequences, 53% of them singletons. This TCR was sampled from a man older than 75 in good health. Material: blood. The chain is built from TRBV20-1 and TRBJ2-2; D is perhaps TRBD1 (7 bases). The CDR3 region has the DNA TGCAGTGCTCCTTTCGGGACAGCGGGCACCGGGGAGCTGTTTTTT. Translating gives CSAPFGTAGTGELFF.